Following are 32 T cell receptor beta chains from one sample sequenced in a study of cytomegalovirus exposure and HLA in healthy donors. The PCR contained 60 Vbeta and 13 Jbeta primers. Sequencing used immunoSEQ multiplex PCR; TCRdb keeps in-frame clones, though not all of them. Among roughly 150,000 clones, roughly 80% were seen once, and the ten largest hold approximately 3%. Material: PBMCs. Receptors originate from a male donor in good health and CMV-seronegative.

This chain connects TRBV5-4 to TRBJ1-2; D not resolved. The germline V gene encodes CDR1 SGHNT and CDR2 YYREEE (reference sequence). V dropped 0 bases and J dropped 0 bases, with 9 bases sitting between them. The CDR3 spans 15 residues. CDR3 protein: CASSLVGGSNYGYTF. The CDR3, as DNA: TGTGCCAGCAGCTTGGTCGGCGGTTCTAACTATGGCTACACCTTC. The variable domain in full, with the rest retrieved from reference TRBV5-4 and TRBJ1-2, is ETGVTQSPTHLIKTRGQQVTLRCSSQSGHNTVSWYQQALGQGPQFIFQYYREEENGRGNFPPRFSGLQFPNYSSELNVNALELDDSALYLCASSLVGGSNYGYTFGSGTRLTVV.

The chain has TRBV5-1 and TRBJ2-4, with 7 bases that match TRBD1. CDR1 and CDR2 from the germline V gene are SGHRS and YFSETQ. Trimming removed 7 bases from V and 1 base from J; junction bases left unmatched: 20. The CDR3 has 19 residues. CDR3: CASALKISSTGKAKNIQYF. The CDR3 coding sequence is TGCGCCAGCGCGCTCAAAATATCATCGACAGGGAAGGCCAAAAACATTCAGTACTTC.

The rearrangement joins TRBV6-5 to TRBJ2-5, with D possibly matching TRBD2 (5 bases). CDR1 and CDR2 (germline): MNHEY, SVGAGI. This CDR3 has 14 amino acids. V lost 0 bases, J lost 2 bases, and 7 bases lay in between. The CDR3 DNA sequence: TGTGCCAGCAGTTACTCGAGGGCTCAAGAGACCCAGTACTTC. Translated, it gives CASSYSRAQETQYF.

The chain links TRBV29-1 to TRBJ1-2; a weak D match, TRBD1 (5 bases). The CDR3 spans 15 residues. V lost 7 bases and J lost 0, with 18 bases in between. CDR1 is SQVTM, CDR2 ANQGSEA, per germline. In DNA, the CDR3 is TGCAGCGCCCCCCCCAGGGCACCTTCTAACTATGGCTACACCTTC. Its translation is CSAPPRAPSNYGYTF.

This sequence joins TRBV27 and TRBJ2-3, with 8 positions matching TRBD1. Germline-derived CDR1 and CDR2 are MNHEY and SMNVEV (reference sequence). This CDR3 is 15 amino acids long. The trim removed 5 bases at V and 2 bases at J, leaving 6 bases unmatched. This CDR3 reads CASSLYRGDTDTQYF. The CDR3 nucleotides read TGTGCCAGCAGTCTCTACAGGGGGGACACAGATACGCAGTATTTT.

CDR3 loop: CASSLVAGGGFQETQYF. The CDR3 DNA is TGTGCCAGCAGCTTAGTAGCGGGAGGTGGGTTCCAAGAGACCCAGTACTTC. The chain links TRBV7-6 to TRBJ2-5, with 10 bases that match TRBD2. V lost 1 base to trimming and J lost 1 base; unmatched junction nucleotides: 6. CDR1 SGHVS and CDR2 FNYEAQ come from the germline V gene. This CDR3 is built from 17 residues.

V is TRBV6-5 and J is TRBJ1-5; TRBD1 agrees at 10 bases. This CDR3 contains 14 residues. V dropped 6 bases and J dropped 2; count of bases not matched to a gene: 1. The V gene's germline CDR1 is MNHEY and CDR2 SVGAGI. The CDR3 DNA follows: TGTGCCAGCAGCGGACAGGGGGGCAATCAGCCCCAGCATTTT. The encoded protein is CASSGQGGNQPQHF.

This clone has only a few counts. The gene calls are TRBV4-1 and TRBJ2-1; D is ambiguous. Germline values: CDR1 MGHRA, CDR2 YSYEKL. The V gene lost 6 bases and the J gene lost 3 bases, with 21 bases spanning the gap. CDR3 size: 17 residues. In DNA, the CDR3 is TGCGCCAGCAGTATTCCCCGCCGCGGTTCCATCTACAATGAGCAGTTCTTC. Translation gives CASSIPRRGSIYNEQFF.

V usage is TRBV7-6 and J usage is TRBJ2-2; 10 bases are shared with TRBD2. Germline lookup yields CDR1 SGHVS and CDR2 FNYEAQ. Germline trimming cut 5 bases from V and 6 bases from J; bases unmatched to any gene: 12. This CDR3 is built from 17 residues. The CDR3 loop reads CASSHPERGGGSGELFF. In DNA, the CDR3 is TGTGCCAGCAGCCACCCGGAGCGGGGGGGCGGCTCCGGGGAGCTGTTTTTT.

The V gene is TRBV7-6, the J gene TRBJ2-7; TRBD1 might be the D (7 bases). CDR3 length: 15 residues. Germline V gene data show CDR1 as SGHVS and CDR2 as FNYEAQ. V was shortened by 0 bases and J by 7 bases, with 16 bases between the two germline ends. CDR3 coding DNA: TGTGCCAGCAGCTTAGCGGGCGGGACAGCGTGGGAGCAGTACTTC. Translating it yields CASSLAGGTAWEQYF.

The rearrangement links TRBV6-6 to TRBJ1-1; the match to TRBD1 covers 8 bases. CDR1 and CDR2 (germline): MNHNY, SVGAGI (reference sequence). With 6 bases clipped from V and 3 bases from J, the junction kept 6 bases outside the gene matches. This CDR3 comprises 14 residues. CDR3 loop: CASRGQVVDTEAFF. CDR3 bases: TGTGCCAGCAGGGGACAGGTAGTGGACACTGAAGCTTTCTTT.

The chain is built from TRBV7-6 and TRBJ2-3, with D hard to call. This CDR3 is built from 15 residues. Germline values: CDR1 SGHVS, CDR2 FNYEAQ. Between the trimmed V and J ends, which lost 5 bases and 0 bases, there was a span of 12 bases. The CDR3 spells CASSPKLFSTDTQYF. CDR3 nucleotides: TGTGCCAGCAGCCCGAAGCTGTTTAGCACAGATACGCAGTATTTT. Full variable domain (outside the CDR3, taken from reference TRBV7-6 and TRBJ2-3): GAGVSQSPRYKVTKRGQDVALRCDPISGHVSLYWYRQALGQGPEFLTYFNYEAQQDKSGLPNDRFSAERPEGSISTLTIQRTEQRDSAMYRCASSPKLFSTDTQYFGPGTRLTVL.

The DNA for the CDR3 is TGTGCCAGCTCACCACCTTTAGGGGTTGGGACTGAAGCTTTCTTT. Translation: CASSPPLGVGTEAFF. V gene TRBV18 combines with J gene TRBJ1-1, with D possibly TRBD1 on 5 matching bases. Trimming shortened V by 0 bases and J by 5 bases, and 13 bases separated the two germline ends. This CDR3 comprises 15 residues. CDR1 and CDR2 (germline): KGHSH, LQKENI.

This clone is a singleton in its sample. The chain carries TRBV10-3 and TRBJ2-7; tentatively, D is TRBD2 (6 bases). The CDR3 spans 15 residues. Germline V gene lookup returns CDR1 ENHRY and CDR2 SYGVKD. V gave up 2 bases and J gave up 3 bases, with 14 bases separating them. CDR3 sequence (DNA): TGTGCCATCAGTGAGAGCTCGGGAGCCAACTACGAGCAGTACTTC. Amino acid sequence: CAISESSGANYEQYF.

The rearrangement uses TRBV6-5 and TRBJ1-5; D ambiguous. Trimming removed 2 bases at V and 5 bases at J, with 7 bases between. This CDR3 spans 13 amino acids. Germline V CDR1 and CDR2: MNHEY, SVGAGI. CDR3 nucleotide sequence: TGTGCCAGCAGTTACAGCGGGGATCAGCCCCAGCATTTT. Translation gives CASSYSGDQPQHF.

V usage is TRBV19 and J usage is TRBJ1-2; D not resolved. The germline V and J ends were trimmed by 3 bases and 3 bases, with 8 bases remaining between them. Germline V gene data show CDR1 as LNHDA and CDR2 as SQIVND (reference sequence). CDR3 length: 13 residues. The CDR3: CASSIPEDYGYTF. CDR3 coding DNA: TGTGCCAGTAGTATCCCAGAGGACTATGGCTACACCTTC.

This sequence joins TRBV6-6 and TRBJ1-1; 8 bases are a match to TRBD1. Germline CDR1 MNHNY, CDR2 SVGAGI (reference sequence). V trimming: 5 bases; J trimming: 7 bases; junction bases outside the gene matches: 3. The CDR3 has 12 amino acids. This CDR3 is CASSRTGREAFF. CDR3 nucleotide sequence: TGTGCCAGCAGTCGGACAGGGCGTGAAGCTTTCTTT.

This rearrangement joins TRBV25-1 to TRBJ1-1, with D possibly being TRBD1 (5 bases). Germline-derived CDR1 and CDR2 are MGHDK and SYGVNS. Trimming shortened V by 7 bases and J by 6 bases, and 9 bases separated the two germline ends. This CDR3 has 11 residues. The CDR3 DNA sequence: TGTGCCAGCAAAGGACAAGCTGAAGCTTTCTTT. Its protein is CASKGQAEAFF.

The sample holds a few counts of this clone. The chain couples TRBV2 to TRBJ1-5; possibly TRBD1 for D (6 bases). Germline V gene sequence: CDR1 SNHLY, CDR2 FYNNEI. The V end was cut by 2 bases, the J end by 7 bases, with 12 bases between. This CDR3 has 14 residues. DNA of the CDR3: TGTGCCAGCAGTGAAATCAGGGGAGGGCAGCCCCAGCATTTT. This gives the protein CASSEIRGGQPQHF.

The V and J genes are TRBV7-9 and TRBJ2-2, with 9 bases identical to TRBD1. The trim removed 5 bases at V and 7 bases at J, leaving 11 bases unmatched. Per the germline V gene, CDR1 is SEHNR and CDR2 is FQNEAQ (reference sequence). This CDR3 spans 16 amino acids. The CDR3 region has the DNA TGTGCCAGCAGCCCCCGGACAGGGGATAGGGTCGGGGAGCTGTTTTTT. Protein sequence: CASSPRTGDRVGELFF.

The V call is TRBV25-1, the J call TRBJ1-2; maybe TRBD1 (6 bases). CDR3 size: 15 residues. Germline V lookup: CDR1 MGHDK, CDR2 SYGVNS. Trimming removed 3 bases at V and 2 bases at J, with 13 bases between. The CDR3 is CASSEPATGNYGYTF. The CDR3 nucleotides are TGTGCCAGCAGTGAGCCCGCGACAGGAAACTATGGCTACACCTTC.

The chain combines TRBV9 with TRBJ1-1; tentative D call: TRBD1 (5 bases). Between the trimmed V and J ends, which lost 4 bases and 5 bases, there was a span of 15 bases. This CDR3 spans 14 amino acids. CDR1 SGDLS and CDR2 YYNGEE come from the germline V gene. This CDR3 reads CASSPYWGRTEAFF. The CDR3 nucleotides are TGTGCCAGCAGCCCCTACTGGGGGAGGACTGAAGCTTTCTTT.

The chain joins TRBV29-1 to TRBJ2-2; 10 nucleotides match TRBD2. This CDR3 contains 17 residues. Germline loops: CDR1 SQVTM, CDR2 ANQGSEA. The J segment lost 1 base and the V segment lost 6 bases, leaving 11 bases of the junction unmatched. The CDR3 protein is CSVGGLAGGLNTGELFF. CDR3 coding DNA: TGCAGCGTGGGGGGTTTAGCGGGGGGTTTGAACACCGGGGAGCTGTTTTTT.

This chain uses TRBV6-6 with TRBJ2-7; 7 bases line up with TRBD2. The germline gives CDR1 MNHNY, CDR2 SVGAGI (reference sequence). The CDR3 consists of 16 residues. V lost 2 bases, J lost 0 bases, and 7 bases stayed unmatched. CDR3 sequence: CASSYVPRDYSYEQYF. In DNA, the CDR3 is TGTGCCAGCAGTTACGTTCCCCGGGACTACTCCTACGAGCAGTACTTC.

The chain links TRBV9 to TRBJ2-7; D possibly corresponds to TRBD2 (5 bases). CDR1 is SGDLS, CDR2 YYNGEE, per germline. V lost 4 bases to trimming and J lost 0 bases, with 17 bases between them. CDR3 length equals 16 residues. In DNA, the CDR3 is TGTGCCAGCAGCCCCCCCCCTCTAGGGAGCTCCTACGAGCAGTACTTC. Protein: CASSPPPLGSSYEQYF.

This chain links TRBV10-2 with TRBJ1-1; 10 positions agree with TRBD1. Per germline, CDR1 WSHSY and CDR2 SAAADI. Trimming cost V 3 bases and J 11 bases; bases outside gene matches: 9. This CDR3 is 14 amino acids long. CDR3 nucleotide sequence: TGCGCCAGCAGTGAATCACCGGGACAGGGGATGGCTTTCTTT. Its protein is CASSESPGQGMAFF.

J is TRBJ1-6 and V is TRBV20-1; 7 bases match TRBD1. The J segment lost 10 bases and the V segment lost 3 bases, leaving 0 bases of the junction unmatched. The V gene's germline CDR1 is DFQATT and CDR2 SNEGSKA (reference sequence). The CDR3 has 11 amino acids. Here the CDR3 DNA reads TGCAGTGCTAGCAGGGGGTCACCCCTCCACTTT. Translating gives CSASRGSPLHF.

The chain employs TRBV5-1 and TRBJ2-1, with a weak D call TRBD2 (7 bases). V dropped 1 base and J dropped 7 bases, with 15 bases sitting between them. CDR3 size: 15 residues. Germline lookup yields CDR1 SGHRS and CDR2 YFSETQ. CDR3 nucleotide sequence: TGCGCCAGCAGCTTGAGGGGGGGCGCGGGAAATGAGCAGTTCTTC. This sequence encodes CASSLRGGAGNEQFF.

The rearrangement links TRBV6-5 to TRBJ2-3, with 10 bases aligning to TRBD1. V lost 10 bases to trimming and J lost 0 bases; unmatched junction nucleotides: 7. CDR1 is MNHEY, CDR2 SVGAGI, per germline. CDR3 size: 15 residues. The CDR3 spells CAIRRDRGSTDTQYF. In nucleotides, the CDR3 is TGTGCCATCCGGCGGGACAGGGGAAGCACAGATACGCAGTATTTT.

This chain joins TRBV2 and TRBJ2-5, with D possibly TRBD1 on 6 matching bases. The germline gives CDR1 SNHLY, CDR2 FYNNEI. The CDR3 extends over 17 amino acids. V lost 6 bases, J lost 7 bases, and 27 bases lay in between. CDR3 sequence (DNA): TGTGCCAGCAGCGCAGGCCCTACAGGGACAAGCAGCGGGACCCAGTACTTC. As protein: CASSAGPTGTSSGTQYF. Drawing the rest from reference TRBV2 and TRBJ2-5, the complete variable domain is EPEVTQTPSHQVTQMGQEVILRCVPISNHLYFYWYRQILGQKVEFLVSFYNNEISEKSEIFDDQFSVERPDGSNFTLKIRSTKLEDSAMYFCASSAGPTGTSSGTQYFGPGTRLLVL.

This sequence joins TRBV4-2 and TRBJ2-1; D might be TRBD2 (5 bases). There are 19 residues in the CDR3. Trimming removed 0 bases from V and 3 bases from J, with 21 bases in between. Germline values: CDR1 LGHNA, CDR2 YNFKEQ. The CDR3 DNA is TGTGCCAGCAGCCAAGACGTATGGGGAGCCGGCCCCCTCTACAATGAGCAGTTCTTC. Translation: CASSQDVWGAGPLYNEQFF.

The V and J genes are TRBV28 and TRBJ2-2, with TRBD2 matching 8 bases. This CDR3 contains 14 residues. The V segment lost 5 bases and the J segment 6 bases; nucleotides outside the gene matches: 5. Germline lookup yields CDR1 MDHEN and CDR2 SYDVKM. DNA of the CDR3: TGTGCCAGCAGTCCAATCGGGAGGGCCGGGGAGCTGTTTTTT. It yields the protein CASSPIGRAGELFF. The whole variable domain, remainder taken from reference TRBV28 and TRBJ2-2, is DVKVTQSSRYLVKRTGEKVFLECVQDMDHENMFWYRQDPGLGLRLIYFSYDVKMKEKGDIPEGYSVSREKKERFSLILESASTNQTSMYLCASSPIGRAGELFFGEGSRLTVL.